There are many counts of the clone carrying this T cell receptor beta chain. Its specificity is not known. This specimen belongs to a study of human T cells and chemical hapten exposure. Broader study findings: Sensitization with DPC brought no change to TCRs above 1 in 1000 in frequency.

The sample's time point: patch test 2, 6 weeks after DPC sensitization. Treatment reported: therapeutic diphenylcyclopropenone sensitization with weekly scalp DPC. The CDR3 is 15 amino acids. CDR1 is MNHNY, CDR2 SVGAGI, per germline (reference sequence). Trimming stripped 2 bases from V and 7 bases from J, with 12 bases between. MiXCR was run by TCRdb on the RACE reads, yielding one entry per CDR3 protein. This sample has about 95,000 distinct CDR3 sequences, with about an eighth found just once. This chain uses TRBV6-6 with TRBJ1-6; TRBD1 might be the D (5 bases). This clonotype was obtained from a woman aged 40 to 55 with alopecia areata. Some clones in this sample may be carry-over from other donors' samples. The sample was whole blood, taken in connection with sensitization to the hapten diphenylcyclopropenone (DPC). As DNA, the CDR3 is TGTGCCAGCAGTTACCCCGACAGTGCCAATTCACCCCTCCACTTT. Translation: CASSYPDSANSPLHF.